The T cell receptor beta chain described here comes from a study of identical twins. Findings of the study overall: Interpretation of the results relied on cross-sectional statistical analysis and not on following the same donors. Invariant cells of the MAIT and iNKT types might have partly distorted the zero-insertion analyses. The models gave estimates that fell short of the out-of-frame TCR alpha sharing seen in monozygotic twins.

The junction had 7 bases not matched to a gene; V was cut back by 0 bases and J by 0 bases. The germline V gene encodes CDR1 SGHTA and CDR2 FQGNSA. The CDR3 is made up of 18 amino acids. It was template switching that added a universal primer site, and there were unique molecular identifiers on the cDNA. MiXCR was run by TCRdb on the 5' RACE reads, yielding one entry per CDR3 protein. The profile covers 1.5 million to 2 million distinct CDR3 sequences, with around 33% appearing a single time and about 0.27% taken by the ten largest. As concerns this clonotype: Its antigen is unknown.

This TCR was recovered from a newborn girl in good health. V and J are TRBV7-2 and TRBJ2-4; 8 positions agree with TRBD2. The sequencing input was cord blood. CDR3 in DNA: TGTGCCAGCAGCTTAGCGCCTAGCGGGTTACTAGCCAAAAACATTCAGTACTTC. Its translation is CASSLAPSGLLAKNIQYF.